This TCR beta chain was profiled in a study of cytomegalovirus exposure and HLA in healthy donors. Germline values: CDR1 SGHNT, CDR2 YYREEE (reference sequence). V lost 3 bases to trimming and J lost 1 base; unmatched junction nucleotides: 5. The CDR3 spans 15 residues. About this clone itself: Its antigen is unidentified.

The PCR contained 60 Vbeta and 13 Jbeta primers. Assay: immunoSEQ multiplex PCR; the TCRdb copy retains only in-frame clones and omits some. The sample yields some 190,000 clones, around four fifths seen once. General study points: Reportedly, cytomegalovirus status was diagnosed with high sensitivity and specificity. Three of the chains that were CMV-associated were confirmed in vitro to be specific for CMV antigens.

The clonotype originates from a man between 40 and 49 years old in good health and CMV-seropositive. What was sequenced was PBMCs. V usage is TRBV5-4 and J usage is TRBJ2-5; 8 nucleotides align to TRBD2. The CDR3 loop reads CASSSGLALQETQYF. The CDR3 bases are TGTGCCAGCAGCTCCGGACTAGCACTCCAAGAGACCCAGTACTTC.